The 23 T cell receptor beta chains below come from one sample, sequenced in a study of cytomegalovirus exposure and HLA in healthy donors (dated by TCRdb to 2016 to 2017). To prepare the library, the immunoSEQ multiplex PCR assay was applied. For the multiplex PCR, a mixture combining 60 forward primers for TCR Vbeta segments and 13 reverse primers for TCR Jbeta segments was used. What TCRdb holds here is the immuneACCESS table cut down to in-frame rearrangements. Part of the clones is not present; checked against another copy, under half of the missing clones reflect an unresolved V gene, and the others are unexplained. In all, the sample holds 150,000 to 200,000 clones, and over 60% of those were seen once. Together, the top ten hold about 1.1% of the sample. Sequenced: PBMCs. These receptors came from a woman between 40 and 50 years old in good health and CMV-seronegative.

This clone turned up a few times. This chain connects TRBV14 to TRBJ1-1, with TRBD1 as a possible D gene (5 bases). V lost 6 bases, J lost 1 base, and 12 bases lay in between. CDR1 SGHDN and CDR2 FVKESK come from the germline V gene. The CDR3 is 14 residues long. This CDR3 is CASSGDSWNTEAFF. CDR3 DNA: TGTGCCAGCAGTGGGGACTCCTGGAACACTGAAGCTTTCTTT. The variable domain in full, with the rest retrieved from reference TRBV14 and TRBJ1-1, is EAGVTQFPSHSVIEKGQTVTLRCDPISGHDNLYWYRRVMGKEIKFLLHFVKESKQDESGMPNNRFLAERTGGTYSTLKVQPAELEDSGVYFCASSGDSWNTEAFFGQGTRLTVV.

The chain is built from TRBV5-4 and TRBJ2-5; D might be TRBD2 (6 bases). V was pared by 5 bases and J by 3 bases, with 11 bases between. Germline values: CDR1 SGHNT, CDR2 YYREEE (reference sequence). The CDR3 covers 13 residues. This CDR3 is CASSLVAEETQYF. The CDR3 coding sequence is TGTGCCAGCAGTCTTGTAGCGGAAGAGACCCAGTACTTC. Full variable domain (missing parts from reference TRBV5-4 and TRBJ2-5): ETGVTQSPTHLIKTRGQQVTLRCSSQSGHNTVSWYQQALGQGPQFIFQYYREEENGRGNFPPRFSGLQFPNYSSELNVNALELDDSALYLCASSLVAEETQYFGPGTRLLVL.

This CDR3 is CASSKDPLWGPQRTQYF. The CDR3 DNA sequence: TGTGCCAGCAGCAAAGATCCACTATGGGGCCCCCAGAGGACCCAGTACTTC. The genes are TRBV21-1 and TRBJ2-5; TRBD1, as called in the table, went unchecked against the DNA. TRBV21-1 is listed as a pseudogene. CDR3 size: 17 residues.

Details on this clone: A junction boundary mismatches the germline segment, possibly from a read error. The chain has TRBV7-7 and TRBJ2-5; 12 bases align to TRBD2. CDR1 is SSHAT, CDR2 FNYEAQ, per germline (reference sequence). CDR3 length: 15 residues. The CDR3 sequence: CASSLGLAGGETQYF. The CDR3 DNA reads TGTGCTAGCAGCTTAGGGCTAGCGGGAGGGGAGACCCAGTACTTC.

V usage is TRBV7-6 and J usage is TRBJ1-4; TRBD1 is a possible D gene (5 bases). CDR3 size: 15 residues. The V gene's germline CDR1 is SGHVS and CDR2 FNYEAQ. V was clipped by 4 bases and J by 8 bases, with 17 bases between them. In nucleotides, the CDR3 is TGTGCCAGCAGCTCGTCGACAGTTTTAGGGGAAAAACTGTTTTTT. Translated, it gives CASSSSTVLGEKLFF.

The CDR3 nucleotides are TGTGCCAGTACCTACGACAATAACCCCGGTACGCAGTATTTT. Protein: CASTYDNNPGTQYF. This rearrangement joins TRBV19 to TRBJ2-3, with D unresolved. Germline V gives CDR1 LNHDA, CDR2 SQIVND (reference sequence). V dropped 7 bases and J dropped 8 bases, with 19 bases sitting between them. The CDR3 extends over 14 amino acids. The complete variable domain, with remaining parts taken from reference TRBV19 and TRBJ2-3, reads DGGITQSPKYLFRKEGQNVTLSCEQNLNHDAMYWYRQDPGQGLRLIYYSQIVNDFQKGDIAEGYSVSREKKESFPLTVTSAQKNPTAFYLCASTYDNNPGTQYFGPGTRLTVL.

The gene calls are TRBV6-5 and TRBJ1-1; TRBD1 might be the D (5 bases). This CDR3 contains 12 residues. Germline assignment: CDR1 MNHEY and CDR2 SVGAGI. Between the trimmed V and J ends, which lost 7 bases and 8 bases, there was a span of 14 bases. The CDR3 sequence: CASNTGPFEAFF. In nucleotides, the CDR3 is TGTGCCAGCAACACAGGCCCATTCGAAGCTTTCTTT.

This clone has a handful of counts. One end of the junction does not line up with germline, which may come from a read error. The rearrangement links TRBV6-1 to TRBJ2-5, with 8 bases lining up with TRBD1. The CDR3 totals 14 residues. Germline V lookup: CDR1 MNHNS, CDR2 SASEGT. CDR3 DNA: TGTGCCAGCAAGAGGGACAGGCTCCAAGGGACCCAGTACTTC. Protein product: CASKRDRLQGTQYF.

The chain joins TRBV6-1 to TRBJ2-5, with TRBD1 identical over 8 bases. V shed 6 bases, J shed 2 bases, and the junction held 5 bases outside the gene matches. The CDR3 has 14 amino acids. Germline V gives CDR1 MNHNS, CDR2 SASEGT. CDR3 DNA: TGTGCCAGCAGCCAATGGACAGGGCAAGAGACCCAGTACTTC. Amino acid sequence: CASSQWTGQETQYF.

This rearrangement joins TRBV11-1 to TRBJ2-6, with D perhaps matching TRBD2 (6 bases). Germline V gene lookup returns CDR1 SGHAT and CDR2 FQDESV (reference sequence). Deletions cut 7 bases from V and 2 bases from J, with 15 bases between. This CDR3 comprises 16 residues. The CDR3: CASTTLPGAGANVLTF. Written as DNA, the CDR3 is TGTGCCAGCACCACCCTCCCGGGGGCTGGGGCCAACGTCCTGACTTTC.

The CDR3 DNA is TGTGCCAGCAGCCAAGAGGGACAGAAGCGTGAAAAACTGTTTTTT. This encodes CASSQEGQKREKLFF. The V call is TRBV4-2, the J call TRBJ1-4; 7 bases agree with TRBD1. CDR3 length: 15 residues. Unmatched junction bases numbered 5, after V lost 0 bases and J lost 7 bases. Germline V gene lookup returns CDR1 LGHNA and CDR2 YNFKEQ.

In the case of this clone: In the same sample, other DNA sequences code for this CDR3. This sequence joins TRBV7-2 and TRBJ1-1; 7 nucleotides match TRBD1. There are 12 residues in the CDR3. Unmatched junction bases numbered 1, after V lost 4 bases and J lost 5 bases. CDR1 is SGHTA and CDR2 is FQGNSA in the germline V gene. The CDR3 DNA is TGTGCCAGCAGCTCCAGGGGGACTGAAGCTTTCTTT. The encoded protein is CASSSRGTEAFF.

Turning to this clone: The junction and the germline gene differ at one end; a read error may be behind it. The chain couples TRBV5-1 to TRBJ1-3, with 7 bases aligning to TRBD1. The germline gives CDR1 SGHRS, CDR2 YFSETQ. This CDR3 comprises 14 residues. The CDR3 coding sequence is TGCGCCAGCTCCCAGGGGGACTCTGGAAACGCCATATATTTT. Its translation: CASSQGDSGNAIYF.

The V gene is TRBV27, the J gene TRBJ1-2; D might be TRBD1 (6 bases). V shed 3 bases and J shed 7 bases, with 12 bases lying between them. Germline CDR1 is MNHEY and CDR2 is SMNVEV (reference sequence). This CDR3 has 13 residues. The CDR3 nucleotides read TGTGCCAGCAGTTTGGGGGGGGCGAGTGGCTACACCTTC. Encoded protein: CASSLGGASGYTF.

A few counts support this clone. CDR3 sequence (DNA): TGTGCCAGCAGCGTAGCTGGGACAGCTAATGAAAAACTGTTTTTT. Protein sequence: CASSVAGTANEKLFF. The chain joins TRBV9 to TRBJ1-4; 7 nucleotides line up with TRBD1. CDR1 is SGDLS and CDR2 is YYNGEE in the germline V gene. After removal of 0 bases from V and 3 bases from J, the junction contained 2 bases not matched to a gene. The CDR3 has 15 residues.

The J gene is TRBJ2-2, the V gene TRBV7-2; no reliable D call. The germline V gene has CDR1 SGHTA and CDR2 FQGNSA. The length of the CDR3 is 13 residues. Trimming removed 1 base from V and 5 bases from J, with 5 bases in between. The CDR3 sequence: CASSLDKTGELFF. The DNA for the CDR3 is TGTGCCAGCAGCTTAGACAAAACCGGGGAGCTGTTTTTT.

The CDR3 bases are TGTGCCAGCTCACCACCTGGGGCGACAGGGGGAAGCTACGAGCAGTACTTC. Its protein is CASSPPGATGGSYEQYF. The rearrangement links TRBV18 to TRBJ2-7; 9 bases are shared with TRBD1. The V segment lost 0 bases and the J segment 3 bases; nucleotides outside the gene matches: 9. The length of the CDR3 is 17 residues. CDR1 is KGHSH, CDR2 LQKENI, per germline.

With respect to this clone: Because the CDR3 is missing its conserved closing phenylalanine or tryptophan, this is likely a read error. The chain links TRBV27 to TRBJ2-7, with TRBD1 identical over 9 bases. CDR1 is MNHEY and CDR2 is SMNVEV in the germline V gene (reference sequence). This CDR3 spans 13 amino acids. The V and J ends lost 9 bases and 2 bases, in that order; junction bases with no gene match: 5. The CDR3 region is CASHGQGTYEQYA. As DNA, the CDR3 is TGTGCCAGTCATGGACAGGGGACCTACGAGCAGTACGCC.

CDR3 loop: CATSLWPVYQETQYF. The DNA of the CDR3 is TGTGCCACCAGCCTGTGGCCTGTGTACCAAGAGACCCAGTACTTC. The gene calls are TRBV15 and TRBJ2-5; D unresolved. The CDR3 covers 15 residues. V gave up 5 bases and J gave up 0 bases, with 13 bases separating them. Germline V gene sequence: CDR1 LNHNV, CDR2 YYDKDF (reference sequence).

The chain uses TRBV9 and TRBJ2-1, with TRBD2 matching over 8 bases. V lost 7 bases and J lost 0; bases outside the gene matches: 9. Germline-derived CDR1 and CDR2 are SGDLS and YYNGEE. The CDR3 extends over 16 amino acids. CDR3 in DNA: TGTGCCAGCTCGCCCACCGGGACTAGCTCCTACAATGAGCAGTTCTTC. Translation gives CASSPTGTSSYNEQFF.

The rearrangement joins TRBV27 to TRBJ2-1; 8 bases fit TRBD1. Looked up from germline, CDR1 is MNHEY and CDR2 is SMNVEV (reference sequence). The CDR3 runs to 14 residues. V shed 6 bases and J 6 bases; nucleotides not matched to a gene: 7. The CDR3 DNA sequence: TGTGCCAGCAGACTGGACAGGGTTCGCAATGAGCAGTTCTTC. Residues: CASRLDRVRNEQFF.

The chain couples TRBV18 to TRBJ1-1; D might be TRBD1 (6 bases). From germline, CDR1 is KGHSH and CDR2 LQKENI. V was pared by 2 bases and J by 3 bases, with 16 bases between. The CDR3 is 16 residues long. CDR3 sequence (DNA): TGTGCCAGCTCACCATCCAGTGCAGGGGCCGACACTGAAGCTTTCTTT. It specifies CASSPSSAGADTEAFF.

J is TRBJ1-2 and V is TRBV30; no firm D call. V gave up 7 bases and J gave up 6 bases, with 9 bases separating them. CDR3 length equals 10 residues. In germline, CDR1 is GTSNPN, CDR2 SVGIG (reference sequence). The CDR3 DNA sequence: TGTGCCTCCGGAGATCATGGCTACACCTTC. Translation gives CASGDHGYTF.